A single sample is the source of the 5 T cell receptor beta chains below, sequenced in a study of blood T cell repertoires in COVID-19. Sequencing used immunoSEQ multiplex PCR; TCRdb keeps in-frame clones, though not all of them. The data hold approximately 91,000 clones, with 80% observed a single time. Sequencing was carried out using peripheral blood. The receptor source for this set is a human donor in a cohort sampled during active COVID-19.

As for this clone: An end of the junction differs from the germline gene, which may be a read error. The rearrangement uses TRBV5-5 and TRBJ2-7; TRBD2 might be the D (5 bases). CDR3 length: 12 amino acids. CDR1 is SGHKS and CDR2 is YYEKEE in the germline V gene (reference sequence). The CDR3 DNA is TGTGCCAGCAACGGACTCTCCCACGAGCAGTACTTC. Translated, it gives CASNGLSHEQYF. The variable domain in full, completed from reference TRBV5-5 and TRBJ2-7, reads DAGVTQSPTHLIKTRGQQVTLRCSPISGHKSVSWYQQVLGQGPQFIFQYYEKEERGRGNFPDRFSARQFPNYSSELNVNALLLGDSALYLCASNGLSHEQYFGPGTRLTVT.

This chain uses TRBV2 with TRBJ1-2; 8 bases line up with TRBD1. This CDR3 comprises 13 residues. V shed 4 bases and J 8 bases; nucleotides not matched to a gene: 6. Germline V lookup: CDR1 SNHLY, CDR2 FYNNEI. CDR3 sequence: CASSGEGTGGYTF. The CDR3 DNA follows: TGTGCCAGCAGTGGGGAAGGGACAGGAGGCTACACCTTC. Variable domain in full (rest from reference TRBV2 and TRBJ1-2): EPEVTQTPSHQVTQMGQEVILRCVPISNHLYFYWYRQILGQKVEFLVSFYNNEISEKSEIFDDQFSVERPDGSNFTLKIRSTKLEDSAMYFCASSGEGTGGYTFGSGTRLTVV.

This chain links TRBV27 with TRBJ1-1; 9 bases map to TRBD1. V was clipped by 2 bases and J by 2 bases; unmatched bases: 6. This CDR3 contains 16 residues. CDR1 is MNHEY, CDR2 SMNVEV, per germline (reference sequence). CDR3 DNA: TGTGCCAGCAGTTTAAAGGGACAGGGCATTAACACTGAAGCTTTCTTT. Translation: CASSLKGQGINTEAFF.

This chain joins TRBV29-1 and TRBJ1-1; maybe TRBD1 (5 bases). V gave up 3 bases and J gave up 5 bases, with 10 bases separating them. CDR3 length: 12 amino acids. Per the germline V gene, CDR1 is SQVTM and CDR2 is ANQGSEA. CDR3 coding DNA: TGCAGCGTTGACTCAGGGAAGACTGAAGCTTTCTTT. Translation gives CSVDSGKTEAFF. The entire variable domain, with the rest obtained from reference TRBV29-1 and TRBJ1-1, is as follows: SAVISQKPSRDICQRGTSLTIQCQVDSQVTMMFWYRQQPGQSLTLIATANQGSEATYESGFVIDKFPISRPNLTFSTLTVSNMSPEDSSIYLCSVDSGKTEAFFGQGTRLTVV.

The chain joins TRBV7-3 to TRBJ2-3; TRBD2 matches at 14 bases. CDR3 size: 17 residues. Germline loops: CDR1 SGHTA, CDR2 FQGTGA. With 4 bases clipped from V and 7 bases from J, the junction kept 10 bases outside the gene matches. The CDR3 DNA sequence: TGTGCCAGCAGCTCCGGTCCGGGACTAGCGGGAGAGAATACGCAGTATTTT. It encodes CASSSGPGLAGENTQYF.